Sequencing of this TCR beta chain was carried out in a study of blood T cell repertoires in COVID-19. Trimming stripped 6 bases from V and 8 bases from J, with 19 bases between. Germline V gene lookup returns CDR1 MNHEY and CDR2 SVGAGI. This CDR3 spans 14 amino acids. Repertoires were generated with immunoSEQ multiplex PCR, while TCRdb's copy carries only in-frame clones and drops some. The sample includes roughly 250,000 clones, 70% to 90% seen only once; the top ten take about 4%. The gene calls are TRBV6-5 and TRBJ1-2; D possibly corresponds to TRBD1 (5 bases). The clonotype originates from a woman aged 40 to 50 with acute or convalescent COVID-19. Sequenced material: peripheral blood. The chain's CDR3 is CASRASGSGEGYTF. In DNA form, the CDR3 reads TGTGCCAGCAGAGCCAGTGGGTCGGGGGAAGGCTACACCTTC.